This T cell receptor (beta chain) was retrieved from a study of T cell clones after liver transplantation. Looking at the study overall: Blood was drawn pre-transplant, before withdrawal, and after full or failed withdrawal.

CDR3 length: 14 residues. Generated by immunoSEQ multiplex PCR, the TCRdb table keeps only in-frame clones and is missing some. The sample shows tens of thousands of clones, about nine tenths of them seen only once. The clonotype was recovered from a human donor who received a liver transplant. J is TRBJ2-7 and V is TRBV12-2; TRBD2, the D gene given by the table, was not confirmed from the DNA. TRBV12-2 is marked as a pseudogene. Sequencing was performed on CD4+ T cells from blood, taken before liver transplant. CDR3 nucleotides: TGTGCAAGTCGTTCTAAGCGGTTTTCCTACGAGCAGTACTTC. Encoded protein: CASRSKRFSYEQYF.